This T cell receptor (beta chain) was recovered during a study of technical replicates of blood from several donors (dated by TCRdb to about 2017). This clone has a single count. Which antigen it targets is not known. Base quality data are lacking; no much larger clone is found one base away. Trimming leaves V shorter by 0 bases and J shorter by 3 bases, with the junction holding 5 bases beyond the gene matches. The CDR3, cysteine through phenylalanine, is 15 amino acids long. Only the CDR3 part of the read is kept: 45 bases, read in frame from the first base. As encoded in the germline V gene, CDR1 is MGHRA while CDR2 is YSYEKL. Library preparation was by the immunoSEQ multiplex PCR assay. The immuneACCESS repertoire file appears here via TCRdb, limited to in-frame rearrangements. These files lack a portion of the clones; in checked studies, under half of the deficit traces to unresolved V genes, and the cause of the others is not known. Across this sample there are just over 75,000 clones, with 85% to 95% seen only once. The ten most abundant clones make up roughly 0.37% of the sample.

Sample: T cells isolated from PBMCs. This TCR derives from a human donor in good health. The rearrangement combines TRBV4-1 with TRBJ2-7; TRBD2 lines up with 7 middle nucleotides. CDR3 protein: CASSQDTSAIYEQYF. At the DNA level, the sequence is TGCGCCAGCAGCCAAGATACTAGCGCTATCTACGAGCAGTACTTC.